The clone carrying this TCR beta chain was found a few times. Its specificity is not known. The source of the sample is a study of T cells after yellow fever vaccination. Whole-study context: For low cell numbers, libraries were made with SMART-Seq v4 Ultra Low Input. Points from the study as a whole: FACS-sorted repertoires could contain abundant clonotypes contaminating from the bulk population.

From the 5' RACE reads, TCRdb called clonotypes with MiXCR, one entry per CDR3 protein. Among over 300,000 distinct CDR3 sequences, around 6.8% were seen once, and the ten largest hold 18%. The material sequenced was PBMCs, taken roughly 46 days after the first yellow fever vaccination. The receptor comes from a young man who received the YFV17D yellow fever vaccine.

CDR3 amino acids: CASSPPVGQGSNYGYTF. DNA of the CDR3: TGTGCCAGCAGCCCGCCCGTGGGTCAAGGGTCTAACTATGGCTACACCTTC. The chain links TRBV4-2 to TRBJ1-2; D is ambiguous. V lost 4 bases, J lost 0 bases, and 18 bases lay in between. This CDR3 region has 17 residues. The germline V gene has CDR1 LGHNA and CDR2 YNFKEQ.